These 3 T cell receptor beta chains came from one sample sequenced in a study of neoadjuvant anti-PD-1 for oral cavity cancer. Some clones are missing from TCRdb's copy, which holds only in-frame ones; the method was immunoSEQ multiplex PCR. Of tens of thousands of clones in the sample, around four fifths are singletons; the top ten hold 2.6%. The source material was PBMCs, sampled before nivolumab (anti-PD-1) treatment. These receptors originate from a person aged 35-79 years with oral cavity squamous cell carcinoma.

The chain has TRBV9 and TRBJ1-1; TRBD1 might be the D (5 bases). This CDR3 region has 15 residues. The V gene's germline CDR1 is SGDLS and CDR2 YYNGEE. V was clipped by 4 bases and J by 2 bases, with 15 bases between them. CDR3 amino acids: CASSPHTGLNTEAFF. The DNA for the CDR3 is TGTGCCAGCAGCCCCCACACGGGGCTCAACACTGAAGCTTTCTTT. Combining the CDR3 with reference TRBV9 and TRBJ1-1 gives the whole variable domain DSGVTQTPKHLITATGQRVTLRCSPRSGDLSVYWYQQSLDQGLQFLIQYYNGEERAKGNILERFSAQQFPDLHSELNLSSLELGDSALYFCASSPHTGLNTEAFFGQGTRLTVV.

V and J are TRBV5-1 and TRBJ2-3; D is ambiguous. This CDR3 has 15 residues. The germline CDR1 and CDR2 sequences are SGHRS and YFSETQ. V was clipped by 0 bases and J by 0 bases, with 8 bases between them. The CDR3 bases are TGCGCCAGCAGCTTGGTGGCCTTTAGCACAGATACGCAGTATTTT. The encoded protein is CASSLVAFSTDTQYF.

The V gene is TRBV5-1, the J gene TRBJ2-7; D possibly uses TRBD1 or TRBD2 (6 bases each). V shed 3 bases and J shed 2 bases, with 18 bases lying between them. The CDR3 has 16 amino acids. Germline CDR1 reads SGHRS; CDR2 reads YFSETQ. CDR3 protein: CASSSGAVSTTYEQYF. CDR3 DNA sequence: TGCGCCAGCAGCTCGGGGGCGGTCAGTACTACCTACGAGCAGTACTTC.